This T cell receptor beta chain was recorded in a study of control samples from healthy donors and cancer patients (dated by TCRdb to the early 2020s). With respect to this clone: Its antigen is not yet known. Qualities for individual bases were not recorded, and no much larger clone is one base off.

The CDR3 has 16 amino acids, counting the end cysteine and phenylalanine. Only the CDR3 region is kept as DNA, spanning 48 bases read in frame from base 1. Trimming takes 2 bases from V and 0 bases from J, and the germline ends sit 14 bases apart. Looking up the germline V gene yields CDR1 MDHEN and CDR2 SYDVKM. The library was built by means of the immunoSEQ multiplex PCR assay. Sourced from immuneACCESS, this table was stored by TCRdb with only in-frame sequences that have V and J called. A share of the clones is absent; for the studies checked, an unresolved V gene accounts for under half, and the remainder has no known explanation. This sample is represented by approximately 180,000 clones; under 95% of them were singletons. The ten largest account for 1.2% to 1.5% of the sample.

Sequenced: blood. The rearrangement joined TRBV28 to TRBJ2-7; the best D guess is TRBD1, with 5 bases matching. The sequence was obtained from a woman aged 18 to 35 in good health. The CDR3 in this case is CASSLSWGNFSYEQYF. The nucleotide sequence is given as TGTGCCAGCAGTTTAAGTTGGGGCAATTTCTCCTACGAGCAGTACTTC. Here the CDR3 is joined to the reference TRBV28 and TRBJ2-7 genes, and the full variable domain is: DVKVTQSSRYLVKRTGEKVFLECVQDMDHENMFWYRQDPGLGLRLIYFSYDVKMKEKGDIPEGYSVSREKKERFSLILESASTNQTSMYLCASSLSWGNFSYEQYFGPGTRLTVT.